One and the same sample provided the 13 T cell receptor beta chains below, sequenced in a study of identical twins. TCRdb analysed the 5' RACE reads with MiXCR anew, one entry per CDR3 protein. The table has 690,000 or so distinct CDR3 sequences, over 5% seen once. The material sequenced was naive T cells sorted from blood. All receptors come from a young man in good health.

This clonotype was observed many times. The rearrangement links TRBV12-3 or TRBV12-4 to TRBJ1-4; 7 bases map to TRBD1. The length of the CDR3 is 15 residues. V lost 1 base and J lost 6; bases outside the gene matches: 5. CDR3 in amino acids: CASSLGQGDDEKLFF. The CDR3 bases are TGTGCCAGCAGTTTAGGACAGGGTGATGATGAAAAACTGTTTTTT.

Many counts were recorded for this clonotype. The V gene is TRBV29-1, the J gene TRBJ1-2; tentative D call: TRBD1 (5 bases). Trimming left V 4 bases short and J 1 base short, with 10 bases between. The length of the CDR3 is 13 residues. Germline V gives CDR1 SQVTM, CDR2 ANQGSEA. CDR3: CSVGVGVNYGYTF. The CDR3 nucleotides are TGCAGCGTTGGGGTGGGGGTTAACTATGGCTACACCTTC. Full variable domain (rest looked up from reference TRBV29-1 and TRBJ1-2): SAVISQKPSRDICQRGTSLTIQCQVDSQVTMMFWYRQQPGQSLTLIATANQGSEATYESGFVIDKFPISRPNLTFSTLTVSNMSPEDSSIYLCSVGVGVNYGYTFGSGTRLTVV.

This clonotype was picked up many times. V is TRBV13 and J is TRBJ2-7; unclear D gene. This CDR3 has 13 residues. Per germline, CDR1 PRHDT and CDR2 FYEKMQ (reference sequence). Between the trimmed V and J ends, which lost 3 bases and 7 bases, there was a span of 13 bases. CDR3 region: CASSLVGDREQYF. The CDR3 DNA follows: TGTGCCAGCAGCTTGGTGGGTGACCGAGAGCAGTACTTC.

The CDR3 sequence is CASSVALDTSGTDTQYF. As DNA, the CDR3 is TGTGCCAGCAGCGTAGCTCTAGACACCTCTGGCACAGATACGCAGTATTTT. The rearrangement links TRBV9 to TRBJ2-3; no definite D call. Per germline, CDR1 SGDLS and CDR2 YYNGEE. The V gene lost 0 bases and the J gene lost 1 base, with 15 bases spanning the gap. This CDR3 region has 17 residues.

The chain has TRBV5-7 and TRBJ2-7, with D unresolved. TRBV5-7 belongs to the ORF category, with a function that is uncertain. The CDR3 has 15 residues. The V gene lost 8 bases and the J gene lost 1 base, with 19 bases spanning the gap. Here the CDR3 reads CARYNWAVPSYEQYV. CDR3 DNA: TGTGCCAGGTACAATTGGGCAGTACCTTCCTACGAGCAGTACGTC.

This clonotype was detected many times. The chain is built from TRBV29-1 and TRBJ1-2, with D maybe TRBD1 (5 bases). Germline V gene lookup returns CDR1 SQVTM and CDR2 ANQGSEA. The V end was cut by 5 bases, the J end by 6 bases, with 10 bases between. CDR3 length equals 11 residues. CDR3 sequence reads: CSVLGADGYTF. CDR3 coding DNA: TGCAGCGTTCTAGGGGCCGATGGCTACACCTTC.

This clonotype was detected many times. This rearrangement joins TRBV29-1 to TRBJ2-5; D remains unclear. CDR1 is SQVTM, CDR2 ANQGSEA, per germline. V was pared by 2 bases and J by 7 bases, with 8 bases between. CDR3 size: 11 residues. CDR3 nucleotide sequence: TGCAGCGTTGAATGGCGGACGACCCAGTACTTC. Its translation is CSVEWRTTQYF.

This clonotype was observed a few times. The chain has TRBV12-3 or TRBV12-4 and TRBJ1-1; maybe TRBD1 (6 bases). The CDR3 consists of 14 residues. V shed 3 bases and J shed 3 bases, with 11 bases lying between them. CDR3 bases: TGTGCCAGCAGTTTCGTTCCAGGGGACACTGAAGCTTTCTTT. It is translated as CASSFVPGDTEAFF.

This clonotype was observed a few times. The V and J genes are TRBV27 and TRBJ1-5; D is ambiguous. Germline CDR1 and CDR2: MNHEY and SMNVEV (reference sequence). With 5 bases removed from V and 4 bases from J, the gap between germline ends came to 12 bases. The CDR3 is made up of 14 amino acids. CDR3: CASSTMDLNQPQHF. CDR3 in DNA: TGTGCCAGCAGTACCATGGACCTTAATCAGCCCCAGCATTTT.

At least ten counts were recorded for this clonotype. The chain employs TRBV7-2 and TRBJ2-1; 10 bases match TRBD2. From germline, CDR1 is SGHTA and CDR2 FQGNSA. The CDR3 is 17 amino acids. Unmatched junction bases numbered 11, after V lost 2 bases and J lost 7 bases. CDR3 bases: TGTGCCAGCAGCTTAACACGTGGACTAGCGGTCTTTAATGAGCAGTTCTTC. Protein: CASSLTRGLAVFNEQFF.

This clonotype came up many times. The rearrangement links TRBV12-3 or TRBV12-4 to TRBJ2-7; D uncertain. The CDR3 contains 14 residues. Trimming took off 3 bases at V and 2 bases at J, with 11 bases between the two ends. The CDR3 DNA reads as TGTGCCAGCAGTTTTACGGGCGAAACCTACGAGCAGTACTTC. Its translation is CASSFTGETYEQYF.

This rearrangement joins TRBV24-1 to TRBJ2-2; D is perhaps TRBD2 (5 bases). Trimming shortened V by 11 bases and J by 7 bases, and 19 bases separated the two germline ends. This CDR3 region has 14 residues. CDR1 and CDR2 from the germline V gene are KGHDR and SFDVKD. The CDR3 bases are TGTGCCATTGCGGACCTAGCCAACGGCGGGGAGCTGTTTTTT. This translates into CAIADLANGGELFF.

This clonotype was recorded at least ten times. The chain links TRBV7-9 to TRBJ2-2; D call uncertain. V was shortened by 10 bases and J by 5 bases, with 5 bases between the two germline ends. The CDR3 consists of 10 residues. Germline V lookup: CDR1 SEHNR, CDR2 FQNEAQ (reference sequence). In nucleotides, the CDR3 is TGTGCCATTTCGACCGGGGAGCTGTTTTTT. This encodes CAISTGELFF.